This TCR beta chain was recorded in a study of TIL therapy for anti-PD-1-resistant metastatic lung cancer. Study summary: Median patient age was approximately 58, ranging 38-75 years. Regarding the study as a whole: TIL cultures after expansion showed higher clonality and lower diversity than baseline tumor (median around 6% vs 30%).

Note on this clone: Its matching antigen is unknown.

This was the immunoSEQ v3 assay. The table came from immunoSEQ multiplex PCR; TCRdb's copy has only in-frame clones and leaves some out. The sample consists of about 50,000 clones, 55% to 75% of them appearing once. Time point defined: pre-treatment sample, taken before nivolumab and TIL therapy. Pleural nodules or supraclavicular lymph nodes made up most of the excised metastases sampled. Enrollment ran from late 2017 to early 2020. The CDR3 extends over 11 amino acids. V was cut by 0 bases and J by 4 bases, with 3 bases left in between. From germline, CDR1 is GTSNPN and CDR2 SVGIG (reference sequence).

This TCR came from a person aged 25 to 80 with non-small cell lung cancer. This sequence joins TRBV30 and TRBJ2-5; D gene unclear. This specimen was tumor tissue, taken at baseline. The CDR3 bases are TGTGCCTGGAGTGTAGTAGAGACCCAGTACTTC. Translation gives CAWSVVETQYF. Based on the CDR3 plus reference TRBV30 and TRBJ2-5, the full variable domain is SQTIHQWPATLVQPVGSPLSLECTVEGTSNPNLYWYRQAAGRGLQLLFYSVGIGQISSEVPQNLSASRPQDRQFILSSKKLLLSDSGFYLCAWSVVETQYFGPGTRLLVL.